This is a list of T cell receptor beta chains from one sample in a study of blood T cell repertoires in COVID-19. Profiled with immunoSEQ multiplex PCR; TCRdb holds only in-frame clones, not every one. This table has fewer than 250,000 clones, roughly 85% appearing once. Sequencing was done on a sample of PBMCs or T cells enriched from blood (not recorded which). Receptors were obtained from a woman in her forties who had been exposed to COVID-19. Each CDR3 is given with its conserved first and last residue. The order of the fields is V gene, D gene, clone size, J gene, CDR3 DNA, CDR3 protein. The D gene is left open where the match is weak. The listing skips clone size in some rows; elsewhere it reads once, few, many or a size class.

>TRBV5-1|TRBD1|few|TRBJ1-3
TGCGCCAGCAGCTCGGACAGGGCCTCTGGAAACACCATATATTTT
CASSSDRASGNTIYF
>TRBV5-8|-|-|TRBJ1-1
TGTGCCAGCAGCAGGAGGACAGTGAGGAACACTGAAGCTTTCTTT
CASSRRTVRNTEAFF
>TRBV18|-|few|TRBJ2-5
TGTGCCAGCTCACCAGACAGAGAGACCCAGTACTTC
CASSPDRETQYF
>TRBV7-8|TRBD2|-|TRBJ2-1
TGTGCCAGCAGCTTAGGAAGGCTAGCGGGGGGCAATGAGCAGTTCTTC
CASSLGRLAGGNEQFF
>TRBV4-1|TRBD2|-|TRBJ2-2
TGCGCCAGCGGTAGCGGGGGGTCCTATTTCGGGGAGCTGTTTTTT
CASGSGGSYFGELFF
>TRBV10-3|TRBD1|-|TRBJ1-2
TGTGCCACTAGGACAGGAAACTATGGCTACACCTTC
CATRTGNYGYTF
>TRBV9|TRBD2|-|TRBJ2-3
TGTGCCAGCAGCGTGGCCTGGGCTAGCGGGACAGATACGCAGTATTTT
CASSVAWASGTDTQYF
>TRBV6-5|TRBD2|-|TRBJ2-2
TGTGCCAGCAGTAAGGGACTACCGAACACCGGGGAGCTGTTTTTT
CASSKGLPNTGELFF
>TRBV2|-|-|TRBJ1-2
TGTGCCAGCACCCTCGGCGGACTCAACTATGGCTACACCTTC
CASTLGGLNYGYTF
>TRBV7-3|-|-|TRBJ2-5
TGTGCCAGCAGCTCAGACAGACAAGAGACCCAGTACTTC
CASSSDRQETQYF
>TRBV6-5|-|-|TRBJ1-2
TGTGCCAGCAGTTCCGGGTGGAACTATGGCTACACCTTC
CASSSGWNYGYTF
>TRBV5-6|-|-|TRBJ2-7
TGTGCCAGCGGACGGGGGTTGGGCGAGCAGTACTTC
CASGRGLGEQYF
>TRBV21-1|-|-|TRBJ1-2
TGTGCCAGCAGCACGATCCCGACGCAGGGCTATGGCTACACCTTC
CASSTIPTQGYGYTF
>TRBV24-1|-|-|TRBJ1-1
TGTGCCACCAGTGACTCCTGGAACACTGAAGCTTTCTTT
CATSDSWNTEAFF
>TRBV7-2|-|-|TRBJ2-1
TGTGCCAGCAGCTTCGACGGGAATGAGCAGTTCTTC
CASSFDGNEQFF
>TRBV7-2|TRBD1|-|TRBJ1-5
TGTGCCAGCAGCCGGACAGGCGGTGGGGGGCAGCCCCAGCATTTT
CASSRTGGGGQPQHF
>TRBV2|-|-|TRBJ2-7
TGTGCCAGCAGTGTTGGTCGGGGAACCTACGAGCAGTACTTC
CASSVGRGTYEQYF
>TRBV7-3|-|few|TRBJ2-5
TGTGCCAGCAGCTCGACCCATCCTGTCGGGGGGACCCAGTACTTC
CASSSTHPVGGTQYF
>TRBV5-5|TRBD2|-|TRBJ2-5
TGTGCCAGCAGCTTGGACGCGGGGCGGGGGTCGGTGGAGACCCAGTACTTC
CASSLDAGRGSVETQYF
>TRBV2|TRBD1|-|TRBJ1-5
TGTGCCAGCAGTGCAGGGACAGGGTATCAGCCCCAGCATTTT
CASSAGTGYQPQHF
>TRBV7-2|-|-|TRBJ1-4
TGTGCCAGCAGCGTACGGGGGTCAACTAATGAAAAACTGTTTTTT
CASSVRGSTNEKLFF
>TRBV19|-|-|TRBJ1-5
TGTGCCAGTAGTCCCCCGAATCAGCCCCAGCATTTT
CASSPPNQPQHF
>TRBV5-8|-|-|TRBJ2-2
TGTGCCAGCAGTCGATGGAGCGGTCACACCGGGGAGCTGTTTTTT
CASSRWSGHTGELFF
>TRBV7-2|-|once|TRBJ2-5
TGTGCCAGCAGCTTAGCCAATCAAGAGACCCAGTACTTC
CASSLANQETQYF
>TRBV5-1|TRBD2|-|TRBJ2-3
TGCGCCAGCAGCCCAAGCGGGGGGGCGTCCACAGATACGCAGTATTTT
CASSPSGGASTDTQYF
>TRBV21-1|-|-|TRBJ1-1
TGTGCCACCGGGACATCAATGAACACTGAAGCTTTCTTT
CATGTSMNTEAFF
>TRBV2|-|-|TRBJ1-5
TGTGCCAGCACGACGGGTAACCAGCCCCAGCATTTT
CASTTGNQPQHF
>TRBV19|-|-|TRBJ1-5
TGTGCCAGCAGCAGGGATAGCAATCAGCCCCAGCATTTT
CASSRDSNQPQHF
>TRBV2|TRBD1|once|TRBJ1-3
TGTGCCAGCAGTGCCGGGACAGATGGAAACACCATATATTTT
CASSAGTDGNTIYF
>TRBV28|TRBD1|-|TRBJ1-5
TGTGCCAGCAGAAGGCAAAAGGGACAGGTTTACAATCAGCCCCAGCATTTT
CASRRQKGQVYNQPQHF
>TRBV15|TRBD1|once|TRBJ1-2
TGTGCCACCAGCAGGGCGGACAGGGGAGATAGCTATGGCTACACCTTC
CATSRADRGDSYGYTF
>TRBV5-5|TRBD1|once|TRBJ1-1
TGTGCCAGCAGCCGCGACAGGGCGAGAGGGAACACTGAAGCTTTCTTT
CASSRDRARGNTEAFF
>TRBV19|-|-|TRBJ1-3
TGTGCCAGTAGTATAGATCTATGGGCAGTCTCTGGAAACACCATATATTTT
CASSIDLWAVSGNTIYF
>TRBV6-5|TRBD1|-|TRBJ1-1
TGTGCCAGCAGATACACGGGGACAGGGAACACTGAAGCTTTCTTT
CASRYTGTGNTEAFF
>TRBV7-8|TRBD2|few|TRBJ2-5
TGTGCCAGCAGCCCCCAGGGACTAGCGGGGGTCCAAGAGACCCAGTACTTC
CASSPQGLAGVQETQYF
>TRBV7-6|-|-|TRBJ1-1
TGTGCCAGCAGCATCACCCAGGGGTTAGGGAACACTGAAGCTTTCTTT
CASSITQGLGNTEAFF
>TRBV7-2|-|-|TRBJ2-6
TGTGCCAGCAGCGCGGACTATTTCTCTGGGGCCAACGTCCTGACTTTC
CASSADYFSGANVLTF
>TRBV19|-|-|TRBJ1-5
TGTGCCAGTAGTACACAGGGACGGGGTCAGCCCCAGCATTTT
CASSTQGRGQPQHF
>TRBV6-2/TRBV6-3|-|-|TRBJ2-5
TGTGCCAGCAGTTACAACCAGGGAAGCCAAGAGACCCAGTACTTC
CASSYNQGSQETQYF
>TRBV5-4|-|-|TRBJ1-2
TGTGCCAGCAGCTCAGATCGATATGGCTACACCTTC
CASSSDRYGYTF
>TRBV7-2|-|-|TRBJ1-2
TGTGCCAGCAGCCAAGGACAGCCTAACTATGGCTACACCTTC
CASSQGQPNYGYTF